The rows below give T cell receptor beta chains drawn from one sample of a study of identical twins. TCRdb recomputed calls from the 5' RACE reads with MiXCR, one row per CDR3 protein. The profile shows about 690,000 distinct CDR3 sequences, approximately 6.1% of them singletons. Sample: naive T cells sorted from blood. The receptors originated from a man between 18 and 35 years old in good health. The CDR3 runs from the conserved cysteine through the conserved F or W. The D gene is left open where the match is weak. The size entry is marked missing in some rows and otherwise reads once, few, many or a size class.

j_call clone_size cdr3_length v_call d_call cdr3_aa cdr3_nt
TRBJ2-3 . 14 TRBV11-2 TRBD1 CASSSDRRTDTQYF TGTGCCAGCAGCTCGGACAGGCGGACAGATACGCAGTATTTT
TRBJ1-6 many 12 TRBV15 . CATSSENSPLHF TGTGCCACCAGCAGCGAGAATTCACCCCTCCACTTT
TRBJ2-1 few 13 TRBV27 TRBD2 CASTSGIYNEQFF TGTGCCAGCACTAGCGGGATATACAATGAGCAGTTCTTC
TRBJ2-3 . 17 TRBV30 TRBD2 CAWGPIRLAGHTDTQYF TGTGCCTGGGGCCCGATTAGACTAGCGGGCCACACAGATACGCAGTATTTT
TRBJ2-5 few 14 TRBV20-1 . CSASKSGSPETQYF TGCAGTGCTTCGAAGTCGGGTTCCCCAGAGACCCAGTACTTC
TRBJ1-1 few 15 TRBV7-9 TRBD1 CASSTTGKENTEAFF TGTGCCAGCAGCACGACAGGGAAGGAGAACACTGAAGCTTTCTTT
TRBJ1-1 . 11 TRBV24-1 . CATSRGSEAFF TGTGCCACCAGCCGAGGATCCGAAGCTTTCTTT
TRBJ1-3 many 15 TRBV9 . CASTTAVDPGNTIYF TGTGCCAGCACCACCGCCGTAGACCCCGGAAACACCATATATTTT
TRBJ2-1 . 17 TRBV5-1 TRBD2 CASSPAVGSGHQGRQFF TGCGCCAGCAGCCCCGCGGTGGGTAGCGGGCACCAAGGAAGGCAGTTCTTC
TRBJ2-1 few 14 TRBV12-3/TRBV12-4 . CASSLIATLPEQFF TGTGCCAGCAGTTTAATCGCCACCCTGCCAGAGCAGTTCTTC
TRBJ1-3 many 16 TRBV27 . CASSLSPLVSGNTIYF TGTGCCAGCAGTTTATCGCCGCTGGTCTCTGGAAACACCATATATTTT
TRBJ2-2 few 15 TRBV12-3/TRBV12-4 TRBD2 CASSLLAGKTGELFF TGTGCCAGCAGCCTCCTAGCGGGAAAGACCGGGGAGCTGTTTTTT
TRBJ1-5 many 14 TRBV6-5 . CASSLTGANQPQHF TGTGCCAGCAGTTTAACCGGGGCAAATCAGCCCCAGCATTTT
TRBJ2-3 many 15 TRBV29-1 . CSVFRGASWADTQYF TGCAGCGTCTTCAGGGGGGCCAGCTGGGCAGATACGCAGTATTTT
TRBJ2-1 many 14 TRBV20-1 TRBD2 CSARGLAGDNEQFF TGCAGTGCTAGGGGCCTAGCGGGAGACAATGAGCAGTTCTTC
TRBJ1-1 many 12 TRBV29-1 TRBD1 CSVGQYNTEAFF TGCAGCGTGGGACAGTATAACACTGAAGCTTTCTTT
TRBJ2-1 . 16 TRBV5-1 . CASSSEAGSQYNEQFF TGCGCCAGCAGCTCCGAGGCCGGGTCCCAATACAATGAGCAGTTCTTC
TRBJ2-5 few 14 TRBV28 TRBD1 CASSETGMAETQYF TGTGCCAGCAGTGAGACAGGGATGGCAGAGACCCAGTACTTC
TRBJ2-5 many 13 TRBV6-1 . CASRRHRQETQYF TGTGCCAGCCGAAGACATCGCCAAGAGACCCAGTACTTC
TRBJ1-3 few 12 TRBV19 . CASSTQRNTIYF TGTGCCAGTAGTACCCAGCGAAACACCATATATTTT
TRBJ2-3 many 16 TRBV10-3 TRBD2 CAIRTLSSGSTDTQYF TGTGCCATCAGGACCTTGTCTAGCGGGTCCACAGATACGCAGTATTTT
TRBJ1-1 . 14 TRBV3-1 . CASSQGWVGTEAFF TGTGCCAGCAGCCAAGGGTGGGTTGGCACTGAAGCTTTCTTT
TRBJ2-1 many 14 TRBV6-4 . CASSAGAMNNEQFF TGTGCCAGCAGTGCCGGAGCTATGAACAATGAGCAGTTCTTC
TRBJ2-7 . 13 TRBV10-3 . CAIRTEGLYEQYF TGTGCCATCAGGACAGAGGGTCTCTACGAGCAGTACTTC
TRBJ2-7 . 15 TRBV6-2/TRBV6-3 . CASSYSTGIPYEQYF TGTGCCAGCAGTTACTCGACCGGGATCCCCTACGAGCAGTACTTC
TRBJ2-5 . 14 TRBV7-6 TRBD2 CASSFPGGMETQYF TGTGCCAGCAGCTTCCCGGGAGGGATGGAGACCCAGTACTTC
TRBJ2-1 many 16 TRBV5-1 . CASSFDVGALYNEQFF TGCGCCAGCAGCTTCGATGTGGGGGCCTTATACAATGAGCAGTTCTTC
TRBJ1-2 many 13 TRBV12-3/TRBV12-4 . CASSFLSVLGYTF TGTGCCAGCAGTTTCTTGTCAGTTCTTGGCTACACCTTC
TRBJ2-2 many 15 TRBV7-9 . CASRPGTSNTGELFF TGTGCCAGCAGGCCCGGGACATCGAACACCGGGGAGCTGTTTTTT
TRBJ1-1 few 14 TRBV11-2 . CASSLDSTGAEAFF TGTGCCAGCAGCTTAGATTCCACAGGCGCCGAAGCTTTCTTT
TRBJ2-2 many 15 TRBV12-3/TRBV12-4 . CASSGGSGNTGELFF TGTGCCAGCAGTGGAGGTAGCGGTAACACCGGGGAGCTGTTTTTT
TRBJ2-3 many 15 TRBV9 TRBD2 CASSAGASGSDTQYF TGTGCCAGCAGCGCAGGGGCTAGCGGGAGCGATACGCAGTATTTT
TRBJ2-1 many 15 TRBV6-1 . CASRGSRSSYNEQFF TGTGCCAGCAGGGGGTCGAGAAGCTCCTACAATGAGCAGTTCTTC
TRBJ2-7 many 18 TRBV20-1 TRBD2 CSARVDTSGFFPRYEQYF TGCAGTGCTAGAGTCGATACTAGCGGGTTTTTCCCACGCTACGAGCAGTACTTC
TRBJ2-5 many 14 TRBV20-1 TRBD1 CSARTGELVETQYF TGCAGTGCGAGGACAGGGGAGTTGGTAGAGACCCAGTACTTC
TRBJ2-7 few 15 TRBV14 . CASSQVSTPSYEQYF TGTGCCAGCAGCCAAGTCTCTACACCCTCCTACGAGCAGTACTTC
TRBJ2-7 many 15 TRBV29-1 TRBD2 CSVEGLAGEFYEQYF TGCAGCGTTGAGGGACTAGCGGGAGAATTCTACGAGCAGTACTTC
TRBJ2-5 . 14 TRBV20-1 . CSAPEIGLQETQYF TGCAGTGCTCCAGAGATAGGCCTACAAGAGACCCAGTACTTC
TRBJ2-1 few 15 TRBV12-3/TRBV12-4 . CASFLSDRAYNEQFF TGTGCCAGCTTTTTGTCGGACAGAGCCTACAATGAGCAGTTCTTC
TRBJ1-2 few 13 TRBV18 TRBD1 CASPTGAGDGYTF TGTGCCAGCCCGACAGGGGCTGGGGATGGCTACACCTTC
TRBJ1-1 many 13 TRBV12-3/TRBV12-4 . CASSFAVNTEAFF TGTGCCAGCAGTTTCGCGGTGAACACTGAAGCTTTCTTT
TRBJ2-1 many 13 TRBV25-1 . CASSIPSGNEQFF TGTGCCAGCAGTATCCCTTCGGGGAATGAGCAGTTCTTC
TRBJ2-2 many 14 TRBV10-3 TRBD2 CAISLGTSGGELFF TGTGCCATCAGTTTAGGGACTAGCGGCGGGGAGCTGTTTTTT